The next 8 T cell receptor beta chains were all read from a single sample in a study of blood T cells in healthy people across ages. Next came a second PCR, run for about 6 to 11 cycles, which used a sample-barcoded 5' primer along with a J-beta primer mix. TCRdb re-derived calls from the 5' RACE reads in MiXCR, one entry per CDR3 protein. The sample contains hundreds of thousands of distinct CDR3 sequences, about 43% of which appear only once. The sample consisted of blood. Every receptor here comes from a man older than 75 in good health.

This clonotype has a handful of counts. This chain connects TRBV7-2 to TRBJ2-5, with TRBD1 matching over 7 bases. The J call is uncertain, as TRBJ2-7 better fits the DNA end. The CDR3 covers 14 residues. The germline V gene encodes CDR1 SGHTA and CDR2 FQGNSA. CDR3 DNA sequence: TGTGCCAGCAGCTTAGGCAGGGGGAACTTCGAGCAGTACTTC. It specifies CASSLGRGNFEQYF.

The chain has TRBV18 and TRBJ2-5; no firm D call. V was pared by 2 bases and J by 13 bases, with 20 bases between. Germline lookup yields CDR1 KGHSH and CDR2 LQKENI. This CDR3 spans 14 amino acids. CDR3 protein: CASSPNDRTPTTYF. The CDR3, as DNA: TGTGCCAGCTCACCAAACGACCGAACCCCTACGACGTACTTC.

Note on this clonotype: One base away lies a much larger clone, so this may be a sequencing read error. V and J are TRBV14 and TRBJ2-1; TRBD1 agrees at 7 bases. The CDR3 contains 17 residues. Germline V gives CDR1 SGHDN, CDR2 FVKESK. CDR3 in DNA: TGTGCCAGCAGCAAACAGACAGGGTGGAGCTCCCACAATGAGCAGTTCTTC. Translated, it gives CASSKQTGWSSHNEQFF.

The table lists this clonotype with a few counts. The rearrangement joins TRBV28 to TRBJ2-1; 7 bases fit TRBD2. The germline V gene has CDR1 MDHEN and CDR2 SYDVKM. J gave up 2 bases and V 6 bases, and 4 bases lay outside the gene matches. This CDR3 is 14 amino acids long. As DNA, the CDR3 is TGTGCCAGCAGGGGCGGACTAGCCTACAATGAGCAGTTCTTC. Translated: CASRGGLAYNEQFF.

The CDR3 DNA sequence: TGTGCCAGCAGCCCCCCTGGCGGGGGGACCATGAGAGATACGCAGTATTTT. Translated, it gives CASSPPGGGTMRDTQYF. The chain joins TRBV12-3 or TRBV12-4 to TRBJ2-3, with 8 nucleotides matching TRBD2. The CDR3 extends over 17 amino acids. With V trimmed by 6 bases and J by 5 bases, 16 bases remained unmatched.

This clonotype has a handful of counts. This chain uses TRBV7-9 with TRBJ2-1; 7 nucleotides match TRBD2. The CDR3 consists of 15 residues. Germline CDR1 is SEHNR and CDR2 is FQNEAQ (reference sequence). The J segment lost 6 bases and the V segment lost 1 base, leaving 6 bases of the junction unmatched. DNA for the CDR3: TGTGCCAGCAGCTTAGAAGGACTAGGGGTCAATGAGCAGTTCTTC. Its translation is CASSLEGLGVNEQFF.

This chain connects TRBV5-1 to TRBJ2-5; D may match TRBD1 or TRBD2 (5 bases each). The CDR3 sequence is 15 residues long. Germline-derived CDR1 and CDR2 are SGHRS and YFSETQ. The V gene lost 1 base and the J gene lost 2 bases, with 12 bases spanning the gap. This chain's CDR3 is CASSLLGLAQETQYF. The CDR3 bases are TGCGCCAGCAGCTTGTTGGGGCTAGCACAAGAGACCCAGTACTTC.

The chain links TRBV12-3 or TRBV12-4 to TRBJ2-1; D perhaps matches TRBD2 (5 bases). The V gene lost 6 bases and the J gene lost 13 bases, with 34 bases spanning the gap. The CDR3 contains 18 residues. The CDR3 DNA is TGTGCCAGCAGGAAATCCGGGCTCTCGAGGACCTTAAGGGAGACCCAGTTCTTC. Its protein is CASRKSGLSRTLRETQFF.